This T cell receptor (beta chain) is drawn from a study of PD-1 blockade in classical Hodgkin lymphoma. Study observations and caveats: The study found that TCR diversity rose significantly by C4D1 in CD4+ but not CD8+ cells.

TCRdb keeps only in-frame clones here, not all; method: immunoSEQ multiplex PCR. This table holds about 34,000 clones, approximately 82% found once. In every patient, relapse followed autologous stem cell transplantation, while exposure to brentuximab vedotin differed. As regards this clone: Antigen specificity is unknown.

The origin of this receptor is a human donor with classical Hodgkin lymphoma. This specimen was peripheral blood mononuclear cells (PBMCs), taken before the second cycle of nivolumab.

The CDR3 DNA sequence: TGTGCCTGGAGCCCCTGGGATCTCGGGGAGCTGTTTTTT. It is translated as CAWSPWDLGELFF. This chain connects TRBV30 to TRBJ2-2; D is ambiguous. V lost 3 bases and J 7 bases, leaving 12 bases between the germline ends. Germline V lookup: CDR1 GTSNPN, CDR2 SVGIG (reference sequence). The CDR3 has 13 amino acids.